This T cell receptor beta chain was found in a study of T-cell reconstitution after alpha-beta-depleted transplantation in children. During its preparation, the TCRbeta library received unique molecular identifiers. TCRdb re-called the PCR reads with MiXCR, one entry per CDR3 protein. Of about 500,000 distinct CDR3 sequences listed, roughly 33% are singletons. Germline CDR1 and CDR2: SQVTM and ANQGSEA. The CDR3 contains 17 residues. V shed 0 bases, J shed 4 bases, and the junction held 10 bases outside the gene matches. The chain uses TRBV29-1 and TRBJ1-2; TRBD1 matches 11 bases. The starting material was PBMCs from the stem cell graft donor, obtained from the stem cell graft. The TCR was taken from a human donor who donated a stem cell graft to a child with aplastic anemia. Here the CDR3 reads CSVEEKDRGPLSYGYTF. The CDR3 nucleotides read TGCAGCGTTGAAGAGAAGGACAGGGGGCCACTTAGCTATGGCTACACCTTC.